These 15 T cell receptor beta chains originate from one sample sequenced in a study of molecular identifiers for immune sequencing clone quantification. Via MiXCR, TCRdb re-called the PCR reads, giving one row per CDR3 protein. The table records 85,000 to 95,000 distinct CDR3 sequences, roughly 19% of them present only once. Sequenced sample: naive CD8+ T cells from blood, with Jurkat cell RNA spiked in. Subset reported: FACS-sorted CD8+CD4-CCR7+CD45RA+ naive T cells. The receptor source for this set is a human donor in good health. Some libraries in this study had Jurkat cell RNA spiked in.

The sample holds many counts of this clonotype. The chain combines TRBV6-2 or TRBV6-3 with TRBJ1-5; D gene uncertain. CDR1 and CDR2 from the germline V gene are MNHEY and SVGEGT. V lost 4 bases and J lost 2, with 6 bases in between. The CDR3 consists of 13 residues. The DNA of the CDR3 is TGTGCCAGCAGTTCCATGGGCAATCAGCCCCAGCATTTT. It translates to CASSSMGNQPQHF.

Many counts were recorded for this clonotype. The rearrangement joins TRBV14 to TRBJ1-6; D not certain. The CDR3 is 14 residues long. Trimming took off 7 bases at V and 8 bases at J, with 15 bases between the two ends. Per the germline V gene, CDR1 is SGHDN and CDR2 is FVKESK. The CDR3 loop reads CASNRAFGDSPLHF. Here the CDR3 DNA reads TGTGCCAGCAACCGGGCATTTGGAGATTCACCCCTCCACTTT.

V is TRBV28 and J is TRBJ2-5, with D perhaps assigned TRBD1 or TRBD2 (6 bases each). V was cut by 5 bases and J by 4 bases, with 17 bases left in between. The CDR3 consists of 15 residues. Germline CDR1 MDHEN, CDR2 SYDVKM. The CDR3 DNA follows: TGTGCCAGCAGTGGGGGGCAGGGGCGCCCAGAGACCCAGTACTTC. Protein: CASSGGQGRPETQYF.

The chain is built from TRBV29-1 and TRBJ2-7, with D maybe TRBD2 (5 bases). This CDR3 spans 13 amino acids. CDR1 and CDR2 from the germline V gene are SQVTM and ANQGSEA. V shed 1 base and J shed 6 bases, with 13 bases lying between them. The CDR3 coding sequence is TGCAGCGTTGAAGGGACCTACGAGGGCGAGCAGTACTTC. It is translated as CSVEGTYEGEQYF.

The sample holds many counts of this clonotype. CDR3 in amino acids: CASSNHDSPRGETQYF. The CDR3 region has the DNA TGTGCCAGCAGCAACCACGACTCGCCTCGAGGGGAGACCCAGTACTTC. The gene calls are TRBV11-2 and TRBJ2-5; TRBD2 is a possible D gene (5 bases). This CDR3 has 16 amino acids. The germline V gene has CDR1 SGHAT and CDR2 FQNNGV. V was pared by 5 bases and J by 5 bases, with 21 bases between.

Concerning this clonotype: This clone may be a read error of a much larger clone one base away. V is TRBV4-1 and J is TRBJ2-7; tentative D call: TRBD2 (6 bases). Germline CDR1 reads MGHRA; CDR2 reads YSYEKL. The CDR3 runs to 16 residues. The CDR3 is CASSQSGSPSDYGQYF. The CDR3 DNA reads TGCGCCAGCAGCCAAAGCGGTAGCCCTAGCGACTACGGGCAGTACTTC.

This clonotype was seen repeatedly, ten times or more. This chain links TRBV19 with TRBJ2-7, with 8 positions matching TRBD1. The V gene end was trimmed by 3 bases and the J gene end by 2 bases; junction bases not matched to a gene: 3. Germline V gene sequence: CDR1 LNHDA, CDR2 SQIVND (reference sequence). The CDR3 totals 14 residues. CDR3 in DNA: TGTGCCAGTAGTATTGTGGACAGGGCCTACGAGCAGTACTTC. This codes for CASSIVDRAYEQYF.

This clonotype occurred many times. CDR3 residues: CASTSLAGSLDEQFF. The DNA for the CDR3 is TGTGCCAGCACTTCGCTAGCGGGATCTTTGGATGAGCAGTTCTTC. The chain is built from TRBV28 and TRBJ2-1, with TRBD2 matching over 9 bases. The trim removed 7 bases at V and 8 bases at J, leaving 12 bases unmatched. CDR1 MDHEN and CDR2 SYDVKM come from the germline V gene. This CDR3 is built from 15 residues.

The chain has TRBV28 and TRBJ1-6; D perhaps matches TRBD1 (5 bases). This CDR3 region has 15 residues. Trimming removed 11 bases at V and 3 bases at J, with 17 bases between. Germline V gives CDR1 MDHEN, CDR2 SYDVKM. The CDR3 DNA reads TGTGCCTACTCAACAGGAAGAAACTATAATTCACCCCTCCACTTT. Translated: CAYSTGRNYNSPLHF.

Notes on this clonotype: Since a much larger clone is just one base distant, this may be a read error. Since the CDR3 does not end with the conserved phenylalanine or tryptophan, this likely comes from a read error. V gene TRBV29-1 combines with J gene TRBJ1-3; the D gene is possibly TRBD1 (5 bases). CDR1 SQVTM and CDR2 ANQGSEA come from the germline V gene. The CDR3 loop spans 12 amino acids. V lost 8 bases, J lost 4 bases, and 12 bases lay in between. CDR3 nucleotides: TGCAGCACCCAGGGTGGGGGAAACACCATATATCTT. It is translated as CSTQGGGNTIYL.

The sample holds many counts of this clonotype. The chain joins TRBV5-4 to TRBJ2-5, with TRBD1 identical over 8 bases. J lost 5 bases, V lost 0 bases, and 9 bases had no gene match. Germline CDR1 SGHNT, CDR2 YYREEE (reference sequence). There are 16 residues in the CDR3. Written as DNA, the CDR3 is TGTGCCAGCAGCTTGGGGGCGGCAGGGGGCCTGGAGACCCAGTACTTC. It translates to CASSLGAAGGLETQYF.

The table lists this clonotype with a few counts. The CDR3 loop is CASSQGSEQFF. CDR3 coding DNA: TGTGCCAGCAGCCAGGGGAGTGAGCAGTTCTTC. The gene calls are TRBV6-5 and TRBJ2-1; maybe TRBD1 (6 bases). Germline assignment: CDR1 MNHEY and CDR2 SVGAGI. The length of the CDR3 is 11 residues. Trimming left V 6 bases short and J 9 bases short, with 9 bases between.

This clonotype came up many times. The CDR3 coding sequence is TGTGCCAGTTCAACGGTCGGGGGCCGCACAGATACGCAGTATTTT. Its protein is CASSTVGGRTDTQYF. The rearrangement uses TRBV19 and TRBJ2-3; D is perhaps TRBD1 or TRBD2 (6 bases each). This CDR3 comprises 15 residues. Trimming left V 8 bases short and J 1 base short, with 16 bases between. CDR1 is LNHDA and CDR2 is SQIVND in the germline V gene (reference sequence).

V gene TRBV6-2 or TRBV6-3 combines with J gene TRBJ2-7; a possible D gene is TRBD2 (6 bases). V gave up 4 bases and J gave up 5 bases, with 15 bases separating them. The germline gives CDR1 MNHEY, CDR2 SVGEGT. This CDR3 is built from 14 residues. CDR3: CASSSQTSYNEQYF. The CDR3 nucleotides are TGTGCCAGCAGTTCCCAAACTAGCTACAACGAGCAGTACTTC.

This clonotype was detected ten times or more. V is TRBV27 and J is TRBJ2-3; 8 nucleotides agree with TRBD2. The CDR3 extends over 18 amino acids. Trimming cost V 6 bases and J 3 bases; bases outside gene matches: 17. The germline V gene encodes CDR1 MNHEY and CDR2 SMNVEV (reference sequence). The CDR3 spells CASRARVETSVGTDTQYF. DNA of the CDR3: TGTGCCAGCAGGGCCAGGGTGGAGACTAGCGTAGGAACAGATACGCAGTATTTT.